These 26 T cell receptor beta chains were all obtained from the same sample, sequenced in a study of T cell responses to AZD1222 COVID-19 vaccine. The protocol was immunoSEQ multiplex PCR, while the TCRdb copy is restricted to in-frame clones and leaves out a portion. Of about 110,000 clones in the sample, around 90% are singletons; the top ten hold 2% to 2.5%. The sample here was peripheral blood, taken 28 days after the second AZD1222 dose. These receptor sequences come from an adult who received the AZD1222 COVID-19 vaccine.

This clone was recorded a few times. V gene TRBV28 combines with J gene TRBJ2-7, with TRBD1 matching 9 bases. From germline, CDR1 is MDHEN and CDR2 SYDVKM. There are 16 residues in the CDR3. With V trimmed by 2 bases and J by 3 bases, 8 bases remained unmatched. The CDR3 nucleotides are TGTGCCAGCAGTTTACCTCGGACAGGGGTTGGCTACGAGCAGTACTTC. Translation: CASSLPRTGVGYEQYF.

The J gene is TRBJ2-2, the V gene TRBV7-8, with 7 bases aligning to TRBD2. V shed 5 bases, J shed 0 bases, and the junction held 21 bases outside the gene matches. The germline CDR1 and CDR2 sequences are SGHVS and FQNEAQ. The CDR3 length is 21 residues. In DNA form, the CDR3 reads TGTGCCAGCAGCCGACCCCTGTGGGGGTCAGAGCGGGGAACGAACACCGGGGAGCTGTTTTTT. It translates to CASSRPLWGSERGTNTGELFF. Filled out from reference TRBV7-8 and TRBJ2-2, the complete variable domain reads GAGVSQSPRYKVAKRGQDVALRCDPISGHVSLFWYQQALGQGPEFLTYFQNEAQLDKSGLPSDRFFAERPEGSVSTLKIQRTQQEDSAVYLCASSRPLWGSERGTNTGELFFGEGSRLTVL.

The chain uses TRBV5-4 and TRBJ2-5; D is perhaps TRBD1 (5 bases). Germline V gene sequence: CDR1 SGHNT, CDR2 YYREEE (reference sequence). This CDR3 region has 16 residues. With 0 bases removed from V and 5 bases from J, the gap between germline ends came to 17 bases. The CDR3 is CASSLADSQGWETQYF. CDR3 DNA: TGTGCCAGCAGCTTGGCCGACAGTCAAGGTTGGGAGACCCAGTACTTC.

The chain employs TRBV5-6 and TRBJ2-7, with D possibly being TRBD2 (7 bases). Germline V gives CDR1 SGHDT, CDR2 YYEEEE. V dropped 0 bases and J dropped 2 bases, with 15 bases sitting between them. The CDR3 loop spans 16 amino acids. CDR3 nucleotides: TGTGCCAGCAGCTTGGCTGGGGGGGGCGCAACCTACGAGCAGTACTTC. It translates to CASSLAGGGATYEQYF.

The chain recombines TRBV2 with TRBJ1-5; D not resolved. The CDR3 sequence is 13 residues long. Trimming stripped 7 bases from V and 1 base from J, with 8 bases between. Germline CDR1 SNHLY, CDR2 FYNNEI. The CDR3 DNA is TGTGCCAGCAAGGCGGAGAGCAATCAGCCCCAGCATTTT. This translates into CASKAESNQPQHF.

The chain's CDR3 is CASSLFPTVSYGYTF. The CDR3 DNA reads TGTGCCAGCAGTTTATTCCCTACGGTCTCCTATGGCTACACCTTC. The gene calls are TRBV28 and TRBJ1-2; no clear D. V lost 1 base and J 4 bases, leaving 13 bases between the germline ends. CDR3 length equals 15 residues. Germline loops: CDR1 MDHEN, CDR2 SYDVKM.

This clone was picked up one time. The chain is built from TRBV3-1 (or the pseudogene TRBV3-2) and TRBJ2-5; D may correspond to TRBD1 or TRBD2 (6 bases each). The V and J ends lost 0 bases and 3 bases respectively, with 35 bases between them. The CDR3 is 23 residues long. Per germline, CDR1 LGHDT and CDR2 YNNKEL (reference sequence). The CDR3 sequence: CASSQDPGVRETFIKGGEETQYF. The CDR3 region has the DNA TGTGCCAGCAGCCAAGATCCCGGGGTGAGAGAGACTTTCATCAAGGGGGGAGAAGAGACCCAGTACTTC.

The chain combines TRBV5-6 with TRBJ1-2; D perhaps matches TRBD1 (5 bases). This CDR3 has 14 residues. Germline V lookup: CDR1 SGHDT, CDR2 YYEEEE. V was clipped by 4 bases and J by 1 base, with 11 bases between them. Here the CDR3 DNA reads TGTGCCAGCAGCCCGAACAGGATTAACTATGGCTACACCTTC. This sequence encodes CASSPNRINYGYTF. The variable domain in full, completed from reference TRBV5-6 and TRBJ1-2, reads DAGVTQSPTHLIKTRGQQVTLRCSPKSGHDTVSWYQQALGQGPQFIFQYYEEEERQRGNFPDRFSGHQFPNYSSELNVNALLLGDSALYLCASSPNRINYGYTFGSGTRLTVV.

This chain joins TRBV29-1 and TRBJ2-7; TRBD1 matches at 7 bases. The CDR3 contains 12 residues. Trimming removed 6 bases from V and 6 bases from J; junction bases left unmatched: 8. Germline CDR1 SQVTM, CDR2 ANQGSEA. This CDR3 reads CSVVTGRLEQYF. CDR3 sequence (DNA): TGCAGCGTCGTGACAGGGCGCCTCGAGCAGTACTTC.

The chain is built from TRBV19 and TRBJ1-2, with TRBD1 as a possible D gene (6 bases). Germline values: CDR1 LNHDA, CDR2 SQIVND (reference sequence). Between the trimmed V and J ends, which lost 3 bases and 5 bases, there was a span of 19 bases. CDR3 size: 16 residues. The CDR3 sequence: CASSMGRGQSLYGYTF. The DNA for the CDR3 is TGTGCCAGTAGTATGGGGCGAGGACAGAGCTTATATGGCTACACCTTC.

This clone has only one observation. This chain joins TRBV6-6 and TRBJ1-1; no clear D. Germline lookup yields CDR1 MNHNY and CDR2 SVGAGI (reference sequence). Trimming took 0 bases from V and 5 from J, leaving 16 bases between them. CDR3 length: 16 amino acids. The CDR3 spells CASSYSNIRRETEAFF. In nucleotides, the CDR3 is TGTGCCAGCAGTTACTCGAATATCCGAAGAGAGACTGAAGCTTTCTTT.

The rearrangement links TRBV7-3 to TRBJ2-7; TRBD2 agrees at 8 bases. J was trimmed by 2 bases and V by 2 bases; bases with no gene match: 5. The CDR3 consists of 15 residues. Germline V gene lookup returns CDR1 SGHTA and CDR2 FQGTGA. CDR3 amino acids: CASSLEPAGAYEQYF. The CDR3 bases are TGTGCCAGCAGCTTAGAACCAGCGGGGGCCTACGAGCAGTACTTC.

The rearrangement joins TRBV4-3 to TRBJ2-1; 9 nucleotides match TRBD2. The CDR3 contains 14 residues. Germline V gene lookup returns CDR1 LGHNA and CDR2 YSLEER. V lost 5 bases and J lost 3; bases outside the gene matches: 2. The CDR3 sequence: CASSYSGSYNEQFF. CDR3 nucleotides: TGCGCCAGCAGCTATAGCGGGAGCTACAATGAGCAGTTCTTC.

The chain joins TRBV11-2 to TRBJ2-2; TRBD1 aligns across 8 bases. Germline values: CDR1 SGHAT, CDR2 FQNNGV. CDR3 size: 15 residues. V lost 4 bases, J lost 2 bases, and 3 bases stayed unmatched. CDR3 nucleotide sequence: TGTGCCAGCAGCTCGACAGGGGTAAACACCGGGGAGCTGTTTTTT. Protein product: CASSSTGVNTGELFF.

In its sample, this clone was seen a few times. The chain couples TRBV7-6 to TRBJ2-7; TRBD2 agrees at 7 bases. The V segment lost 1 base and the J segment 2 bases; nucleotides outside the gene matches: 8. This CDR3 contains 16 residues. The germline V gene encodes CDR1 SGHVS and CDR2 FNYEAQ. CDR3 in amino acids: CASSLVGTNKAYEQYF. The DNA for the CDR3 is TGTGCCAGCAGCTTAGTAGGGACTAATAAAGCCTACGAGCAGTACTTC. The whole variable domain, remainder taken from reference TRBV7-6 and TRBJ2-7, is GAGVSQSPRYKVTKRGQDVALRCDPISGHVSLYWYRQALGQGPEFLTYFNYEAQQDKSGLPNDRFSAERPEGSISTLTIQRTEQRDSAMYRCASSLVGTNKAYEQYFGPGTRLTVT.

The CDR3 DNA sequence: TGTGCCAGCAGTTACAGGGTGGGTCAGCCCCAGCATTTT. This codes for CASSYRVGQPQHF. This chain uses TRBV6-5 with TRBJ1-5, with unresolved D. Trimming shortened V by 2 bases and J by 6 bases, and 8 bases separated the two germline ends. The CDR3 runs to 13 residues. Germline V gene lookup returns CDR1 MNHEY and CDR2 SVGAGI.

The genes are TRBV5-4 and TRBJ1-1; D perhaps matches TRBD1 (6 bases). Germline V lookup: CDR1 SGHNT, CDR2 YYREEE (reference sequence). The CDR3 consists of 13 residues. V was pared by 0 bases and J by 12 bases, with 15 bases between. CDR3 sequence: CASSLGRTVETFF. Here the CDR3 DNA reads TGTGCCAGCAGCTTGGGACGGACAGTTGAGACTTTCTTT.

The chain carries TRBV5-5 and TRBJ1-4; D is uncertain. Germline V gene sequence: CDR1 SGHKS, CDR2 YYEKEE (reference sequence). This CDR3 contains 15 residues. Trimming took 0 bases from V and 3 from J, leaving 9 bases between them. CDR3 DNA sequence: TGTGCCAGCAGCTTGGTGCAGGCGGCTAATGAAAAACTGTTTTTT. The encoded protein is CASSLVQAANEKLFF.

For the CDR3, the DNA is TGTGCCAGCAGCTTAATAGGGGCGGGAGGTTTCTCCTACAATGAGCAGTTCTTC. Translating it yields CASSLIGAGGFSYNEQFF. The genes are TRBV7-3 and TRBJ2-1, with TRBD2 identical over 8 bases. Germline CDR1 is SGHTA and CDR2 is FQGTGA. The CDR3 covers 18 residues. V lost 1 base and J lost 0; bases outside the gene matches: 8.

This chain connects TRBV28 to TRBJ2-5; 10 bases agree with TRBD2. The V segment lost 3 bases and the J segment 10 bases; nucleotides outside the gene matches: 8. There are 14 residues in the CDR3. Germline values: CDR1 MDHEN, CDR2 SYDVKM. CDR3 nucleotide sequence: TGTGCCAGCAGTTTCCCACTAGCGGGACTAAACCAGTACTTC. It specifies CASSFPLAGLNQYF.

The rearrangement joins TRBV15 to TRBJ2-4; possible D gene TRBD2, 7 bases. CDR3 length: 16 residues. Looked up from germline, CDR1 is LNHNV and CDR2 is YYDKDF (reference sequence). The V gene lost 5 bases and the J gene lost 2 bases, with 16 bases spanning the gap. CDR3 sequence reads: CATSEGGGLPKNIQYF. The CDR3, as DNA: TGTGCCACCAGCGAAGGGGGGGGTCTACCCAAAAACATTCAGTACTTC.

V and J are TRBV28 and TRBJ2-7; TRBD1 agrees at 7 bases. From germline, CDR1 is MDHEN and CDR2 SYDVKM. The CDR3 totals 16 residues. The trim removed 6 bases at V and 4 bases at J, leaving 15 bases unmatched. The DNA of the CDR3 is TGTGCCAGCAGCTTGATACTGAACAGGGGTAGGTACGAGCAGTACTTC. Protein sequence: CASSLILNRGRYEQYF.

The chain combines TRBV2 with TRBJ1-5, with 7 bases lining up with TRBD1. Trimming took 8 bases from V and 4 from J; bases not matched to a gene: 11. There are 15 residues in the CDR3. Per the germline V gene, CDR1 is SNHLY and CDR2 is FYNNEI. CDR3 coding DNA: TGTGCCAGCTCCCTCGAGACAGGGCTGAATCAGCCCCAGCATTTT. This translates into CASSLETGLNQPQHF. The full variable domain, rest sourced from reference TRBV2 and TRBJ1-5, is EPEVTQTPSHQVTQMGQEVILRCVPISNHLYFYWYRQILGQKVEFLVSFYNNEISEKSEIFDDQFSVERPDGSNFTLKIRSTKLEDSAMYFCASSLETGLNQPQHFGDGTRLSIL.

The CDR3 loop is CAWDLGWGDIYNEQFF. CDR3 coding DNA: TGTGCCTGGGATCTGGGGTGGGGGGACATCTACAATGAGCAGTTCTTC. V usage is TRBV30 and J usage is TRBJ2-1; D might be TRBD1 or TRBD2, each matching 6 bases. This CDR3 has 16 residues. Germline V lookup: CDR1 GTSNPN, CDR2 SVGIG (reference sequence). The V gene lost 5 bases and the J gene lost 3 bases, with 20 bases spanning the gap.

This sequence joins TRBV5-8 and TRBJ1-5; 10 bases agree with TRBD1. V was clipped by 4 bases and J by 0 bases; unmatched bases: 13. The CDR3 contains 19 residues. Per the germline V gene, CDR1 is SGHTS and CDR2 is YDEGEE. The CDR3: CASSQTGTGVPGSNQPQHF. The CDR3 nucleotides read TGTGCCAGCAGCCAAACCGGGACAGGGGTCCCCGGTAGCAATCAGCCCCAGCATTTT.

V gene TRBV5-1 combines with J gene TRBJ1-6; TRBD1 matches at 8 bases. The CDR3 contains 15 residues. The V segment lost 0 bases and the J segment 8 bases; nucleotides outside the gene matches: 4. Germline V gene sequence: CDR1 SGHRS, CDR2 YFSETQ. The CDR3 region has the DNA TGCGCCAGCAGCTTGGCCTACAGGGGGGATTCACCCCTCCACTTT. Encoded protein: CASSLAYRGDSPLHF.